This TCR beta chain comes out of a study of monozygotic twins with inflammatory bowel disease. TCRdb reprocessed the 5' RACE reads, keeping one entry per CDR3 protein, no DNA. The sample table sets out approximately 120,000 distinct CDR3 sequences. The CDR3 is 15 residues long. Germline V gene lookup returns CDR1 LGHDT and CDR2 YNNKEL (reference sequence). The rearrangement links TRBV3-1 to TRBJ2-7. The origin of this receptor is a human donor with ulcerative colitis or Crohn's disease, or a healthy co-twin of an affected twin (not recorded which). Sequenced sample: blood. CDR3: CASSQVPDSTYEQYF.